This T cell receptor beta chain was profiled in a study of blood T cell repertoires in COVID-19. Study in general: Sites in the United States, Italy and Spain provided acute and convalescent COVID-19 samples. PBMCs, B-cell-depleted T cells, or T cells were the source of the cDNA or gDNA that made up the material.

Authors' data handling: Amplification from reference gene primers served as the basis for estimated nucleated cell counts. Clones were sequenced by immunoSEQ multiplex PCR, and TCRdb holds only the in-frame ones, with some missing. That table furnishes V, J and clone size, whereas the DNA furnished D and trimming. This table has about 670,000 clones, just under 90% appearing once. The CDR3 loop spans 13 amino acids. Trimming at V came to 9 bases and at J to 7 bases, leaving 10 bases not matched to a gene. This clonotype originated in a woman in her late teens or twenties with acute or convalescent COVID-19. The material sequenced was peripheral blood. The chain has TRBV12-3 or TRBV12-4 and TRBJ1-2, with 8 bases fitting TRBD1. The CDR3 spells CASRTGRLGGYTF. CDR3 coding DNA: TGTGCCAGTCGGACAGGGCGGCTCGGTGGCTACACCTTC.